This TCR beta chain appears in the sequencing data of a study of blood T cells in healthy people across ages. V lost 5 bases, J lost 0 bases, and 5 bases stayed unmatched. This CDR3 comprises 16 residues. The V gene's germline CDR1 is SEHNR and CDR2 FQNEAQ (reference sequence). Only one count was recorded for this clonotype. A minimum of 6 million PBMCs was isolated per sample. Together with a sample-barcoded 5' primer, a J-beta primer mix was included in a second PCR lasting roughly 6 to 12 cycles. TCRdb ran MiXCR on the 5' RACE reads and lists one entry per CDR3 protein. Of 800,000 to 950,000 distinct CDR3 sequences in the sample, approximately 32% were seen once. This sample was shared with a second study, whose subject was T cells of mothers and their children. That work states: The second PCR's M1S primer added sample barcodes and 2-4 random nucleotides. Over 8 million TCR beta CDR3 reads were obtained from each mother, and 3 million to 3.5 million from each child. Similar effects of thymic selection on TCR recombination output were recorded in related and unrelated pairs.

The TCR comes from a woman between 40 and 55 years old in good health. The chain is built from TRBV7-9 and TRBJ2-1; TRBD2 matches at 9 bases. The specimen sequenced was blood. CDR3 DNA: TGTGCCAGCAGCCCGACTAGCGGAAGCTCCTACAATGAGCAGTTCTTC. This codes for CASSPTSGSSYNEQFF.